Listed below are T cell receptor beta chains from one sample, sequenced in a study of cytomegalovirus exposure and HLA in healthy donors. The repertoire was sequenced with immunoSEQ multiplex PCR; TCRdb's copy has only in-frame clones and lacks some. Seen in this sample are about 130,000 clones; the ten most common clones hold over 0.8%. Sample: PBMCs. The receptors stem from a man between 18 and 29 years old in good health and CMV-seronegative. Each CDR3 is given with its conserved first and last residue. Fields, in order: J gene, CDR3 length, D gene, V gene, CDR3 DNA, CDR3 protein. D genes are given only for firm matches.

J gene: TRBJ2-3; CDR3 length: 17; D gene: TRBD2; V gene: TRBV11-3; CDR3 DNA: TGTGCCAGCAGCCCGTCTAGCGGGAGGGCCGCGACAGATACGCAGTATTTT; CDR3 protein: CASSPSSGRAATDTQYF
J gene: TRBJ1-5; CDR3 length: 15; D gene: TRBD1; V gene: TRBV6-4; CDR3 DNA: TGTGCCAGCAGTAGGGACAGGTTTAGCAATCAGCCCCAGCATTTT; CDR3 protein: CASSRDRFSNQPQHF
J gene: TRBJ1-2; CDR3 length: 18; D gene: TRBD1; V gene: TRBV11-2; CDR3 DNA: TGTGCCAGCAGCTTAAAACCGGGACAGGGGGTGTTGAGGTATGGCTACACCTTC; CDR3 protein: CASSLKPGQGVLRYGYTF
J gene: TRBJ1-5; CDR3 length: 13; D gene: .; V gene: TRBV18; CDR3 DNA: TGTGCCAGCTCACCGGGCAGTGATCAGCCCCAGCATTTT; CDR3 protein: CASSPGSDQPQHF
J gene: TRBJ1-2; CDR3 length: 14; D gene: .; V gene: TRBV30; CDR3 DNA: TGTGCCTGGAGTGTTCCCTTGCCAGGGCATGGCTACACCTTC; CDR3 protein: CAWSVPLPGHGYTF
J gene: TRBJ1-6; CDR3 length: 13; D gene: TRBD1; V gene: TRBV2; CDR3 DNA: TGTGCCACCGGACAGGCTTATAATTCACCCCTCCACTTT; CDR3 protein: CATGQAYNSPLHF
J gene: TRBJ2-1; CDR3 length: 20; D gene: .; V gene: TRBV6-1; CDR3 DNA: TGTGCCAGCAGTGAAGCGTTGATGTTTTATAGCGGCGTGGCTCCAAATGAGCAGTTCTTC; CDR3 protein: CASSEALMFYSGVAPNEQFF
J gene: TRBJ1-1; CDR3 length: 13; D gene: .; V gene: TRBV18; CDR3 DNA: TGTGCCAGCTCGCTGTTACAACAGGAGCAAGCTTTCTTT; CDR3 protein: CASSLLQQEQAFF
J gene: TRBJ2-3; CDR3 length: 17; D gene: TRBD1; V gene: TRBV14; CDR3 DNA: TGTGCCAGCAGCCACAACAGGGGGCTTTTTGGCACAGATACGCAGTATTTT; CDR3 protein: CASSHNRGLFGTDTQYF
J gene: TRBJ2-7; CDR3 length: 13; D gene: TRBD1; V gene: TRBV29-1; CDR3 DNA: TGCAGCGTTATCGGGGACAGCACCTACGAGCAGTACTTC; CDR3 protein: CSVIGDSTYEQYF
J gene: TRBJ2-5; CDR3 length: 14; D gene: TRBD2; V gene: TRBV7-7; CDR3 DNA: TGTGCCAGCAGCCCGGGGCGGGGGTTTAAGACCCAGTACTTC; CDR3 protein: CASSPGRGFKTQYF
J gene: TRBJ2-1; CDR3 length: 19; D gene: TRBD2; V gene: TRBV4-1; CDR3 DNA: TGCGCCAGCAGCCAAGGAGCCAGGCTAGCGGGAGTAACCTACAATGAGCAGTTCTTC; CDR3 protein: CASSQGARLAGVTYNEQFF
J gene: TRBJ2-7; CDR3 length: 13; D gene: .; V gene: TRBV29-1; CDR3 DNA: TGCAGCGTTGTAACGAGGTTATCCTACGAGCAGTACTTC; CDR3 protein: CSVVTRLSYEQYF
J gene: TRBJ2-1; CDR3 length: 12; D gene: .; V gene: TRBV27; CDR3 DNA: TGTGCCAGCAGTTTTTATCAGAATGAGCAGTTCTTC; CDR3 protein: CASSFYQNEQFF
J gene: TRBJ2-1; CDR3 length: 12; D gene: .; V gene: TRBV25-1; CDR3 DNA: TGTGCCAGCAGTCTCGGAGACAATGAGCAGTTCTTC; CDR3 protein: CASSLGDNEQFF
J gene: TRBJ2-7; CDR3 length: 15; D gene: TRBD1; V gene: TRBV29-1; CDR3 DNA: TGCAGCGTCCAGACCCCGGGACAGGCCACCTACGAGCAGTACTTC; CDR3 protein: CSVQTPGQATYEQYF
J gene: TRBJ2-5; CDR3 length: 15; D gene: TRBD2; V gene: TRBV7-3; CDR3 DNA: TGTGCCAGCAGCTCCTTAGCGGGGGGGTGGGAGACCCAGTACTTC; CDR3 protein: CASSSLAGGWETQYF
J gene: TRBJ2-2; CDR3 length: 16; D gene: .; V gene: TRBV6-6; CDR3 DNA: TGTGCCAGCAGTTACTCATTACAGGGGAACACCGGGGAGCTGTTTTTT; CDR3 protein: CASSYSLQGNTGELFF
J gene: TRBJ2-7; CDR3 length: 17; D gene: TRBD2; V gene: TRBV4-1; CDR3 DNA: TGCGCCAGCAGCCAAGAAAGGGGACAGCGGGGGGGGTACGAGCAGTACTTC; CDR3 protein: CASSQERGQRGGYEQYF
J gene: TRBJ1-1; CDR3 length: 12; D gene: .; V gene: TRBV19; CDR3 DNA: TGTGCCAGTAGTATACCCCTCGGTACAGCTTTCTTT; CDR3 protein: CASSIPLGTAFF
J gene: TRBJ2-3; CDR3 length: 15; D gene: .; V gene: TRBV19; CDR3 DNA: TGTGCCAGTAGTATTACCCCTATAGGAGCAGATACGCAGTATTTT; CDR3 protein: CASSITPIGADTQYF
J gene: TRBJ1-6; CDR3 length: 16; D gene: TRBD1; V gene: TRBV15; CDR3 DNA: TGTGCCACCAGCAGGGTGAAGACAGGGGCCTTTTCACCCCTCCACTTT; CDR3 protein: CATSRVKTGAFSPLHF
J gene: TRBJ1-1; CDR3 length: 13; D gene: .; V gene: TRBV27; CDR3 DNA: TGTGCCAGCAGTTTAGCAGGGGCCATTGAAGCTTTCTTT; CDR3 protein: CASSLAGAIEAFF
J gene: TRBJ2-1; CDR3 length: 13; D gene: .; V gene: TRBV27; CDR3 DNA: TGTGCCAGCAGTTTGGGCTTACGGAATGAGCAGTTCTTC; CDR3 protein: CASSLGLRNEQFF
J gene: TRBJ1-2; CDR3 length: 11; D gene: .; V gene: TRBV20-1; CDR3 DNA: TGCAGTGCTACCTCAGGGGTCGGCTACACCTTC; CDR3 protein: CSATSGVGYTF
J gene: TRBJ2-7; CDR3 length: 13; D gene: TRBD2; V gene: TRBV5-4; CDR3 DNA: TGTGCCAGCAGCTTGGGCGGGGGAGGAGAGCAGTACTTC; CDR3 protein: CASSLGGGGEQYF
J gene: TRBJ2-1; CDR3 length: 13; D gene: .; V gene: TRBV7-2; CDR3 DNA: TGTGCCAGCAGCTTTACTAGCTACAATGAGCAGTTCTTC; CDR3 protein: CASSFTSYNEQFF
J gene: TRBJ1-1; CDR3 length: 13; D gene: .; V gene: TRBV29-1; CDR3 DNA: TGCAGCGTTAATCAACAGGGAAACACTGAAGCTTTCTTT; CDR3 protein: CSVNQQGNTEAFF
J gene: TRBJ2-7; CDR3 length: 14; D gene: TRBD2; V gene: TRBV19; CDR3 DNA: TGTGCCAGTAGTACTAGCGGGAGGGCCAACGAGCAGTACTTC; CDR3 protein: CASSTSGRANEQYF
J gene: TRBJ1-1; CDR3 length: 14; D gene: .; V gene: TRBV2; CDR3 DNA: TGTGCCAGCAGTGAACAGTCAAGGAACACTGAAGCTTTCTTT; CDR3 protein: CASSEQSRNTEAFF
J gene: TRBJ1-1; CDR3 length: 10; D gene: .; V gene: TRBV2; CDR3 DNA: TGTGCCAGCAGACAGCCGGAAGCTTTCTTT; CDR3 protein: CASRQPEAFF
J gene: TRBJ1-5; CDR3 length: 14; D gene: .; V gene: TRBV11-2; CDR3 DNA: TGTGCCAGCAGCTTTAGCAGGGGTAATCAGCCCCAGCATTTT; CDR3 protein: CASSFSRGNQPQHF
J gene: TRBJ1-1; CDR3 length: 15; D gene: .; V gene: TRBV10-3; CDR3 DNA: TGTGCCATCAGTGAGTCTGTGACAGGTAACACTGAAGCTTTCTTT; CDR3 protein: CAISESVTGNTEAFF
J gene: TRBJ1-4; CDR3 length: 15; D gene: .; V gene: TRBV30; CDR3 DNA: TGTGCCTGGAGCATAGGACGACGGGCGGGGGAAAAACTGTTTTTT; CDR3 protein: CAWSIGRRAGEKLFF
J gene: TRBJ2-7; CDR3 length: 16; D gene: .; V gene: TRBV28; CDR3 DNA: TGTGCCAGCTTCCCCATCGGACAGATTTTAAACTACGAGCAGTACTTC; CDR3 protein: CASFPIGQILNYEQYF
J gene: TRBJ1-3; CDR3 length: 13; D gene: .; V gene: TRBV28; CDR3 DNA: TGTGCCAGCAGTTTATGGCAGGGAAACACCATATATTTT; CDR3 protein: CASSLWQGNTIYF
J gene: TRBJ2-7; CDR3 length: 18; D gene: TRBD2; V gene: TRBV19; CDR3 DNA: TGTGCCAGTAGTATGTCGGGGGAAAGCGGGAGGCCCACCTACGAGCAGTACTTC; CDR3 protein: CASSMSGESGRPTYEQYF
J gene: TRBJ1-1; CDR3 length: 14; D gene: TRBD1; V gene: TRBV15; CDR3 DNA: TGTGCCACCAGCAGAGAGGAGGGGGCTAGGGGGGCTTTCTTT; CDR3 protein: CATSREEGARGAFF
J gene: TRBJ1-3; CDR3 length: 16; D gene: .; V gene: TRBV18; CDR3 DNA: TGTGCCAGCTCACAGGCGGGCGTCCTCGCTGGAAACACCATATATTTT; CDR3 protein: CASSQAGVLAGNTIYF
J gene: TRBJ2-1; CDR3 length: 14; D gene: .; V gene: TRBV5-1; CDR3 DNA: TGCGCCAGCAGCTTGGATCAGGGGTACGATGAGCAGTTCTTC; CDR3 protein: CASSLDQGYDEQFF
J gene: TRBJ2-7; CDR3 length: 13; D gene: TRBD1; V gene: TRBV30; CDR3 DNA: TGTGCCTGGAGTGGGACAGGGAGTGGTGAGCAGTACTTC; CDR3 protein: CAWSGTGSGEQYF
J gene: TRBJ2-7; CDR3 length: 17; D gene: TRBD1; V gene: TRBV5-6; CDR3 DNA: TGTGCCAGCAGCTTTGGGACAGGGAGGATTCATGCTTACGAGCAGTACTTC; CDR3 protein: CASSFGTGRIHAYEQYF
J gene: TRBJ2-7; CDR3 length: 11; D gene: .; V gene: TRBV6-1; CDR3 DNA: TGTGCCAGCAGTGATCTCTACGAGCAGTACTTC; CDR3 protein: CASSDLYEQYF
J gene: TRBJ2-1; CDR3 length: 16; D gene: TRBD2; V gene: TRBV27; CDR3 DNA: TGTGCCAGCAGTTCGCTCGGGGCGGGGGGTTACAATGAGCAGTTCTTC; CDR3 protein: CASSSLGAGGYNEQFF
J gene: TRBJ2-7; CDR3 length: 14; D gene: TRBD1; V gene: TRBV5-1; CDR3 DNA: TGCGCCAGCAGCTCCGGGACAGGGTCCTACGAGCAGTACTTC; CDR3 protein: CASSSGTGSYEQYF
J gene: TRBJ1-4; CDR3 length: 16; D gene: TRBD1; V gene: TRBV5-1; CDR3 DNA: TGCGCCAGCAGCTGGGGGGACAGTGCAACTAATGAAAAACTGTTTTTT; CDR3 protein: CASSWGDSATNEKLFF
J gene: TRBJ1-2; CDR3 length: 15; D gene: TRBD1; V gene: TRBV6-5; CDR3 DNA: TGTGCCAGCAGTTACCGGGAAAACAGGGGCGGTGGCTACACCTTC; CDR3 protein: CASSYRENRGGGYTF
J gene: TRBJ2-2; CDR3 length: 13; D gene: .; V gene: TRBV5-1; CDR3 DNA: TGCGCCAGCAGCCCTGATGGGCCCGGGGAGCTGTTTTTT; CDR3 protein: CASSPDGPGELFF
J gene: TRBJ2-7; CDR3 length: 11; D gene: .; V gene: TRBV5-6; CDR3 DNA: TGTGCCAGCAGCTCCGGCTACGAGCAGTACTTC; CDR3 protein: CASSSGYEQYF
J gene: TRBJ2-1; CDR3 length: 14; D gene: TRBD2; V gene: TRBV25-1; CDR3 DNA: TGTGCCAGCAGTTGGACTAGCGGGAGCAATGAGCAGTTCTTC; CDR3 protein: CASSWTSGSNEQFF
J gene: TRBJ2-2; CDR3 length: 14; D gene: .; V gene: TRBV6-6; CDR3 DNA: TGTGCCAGCAGTTACTCGCCGCCCGGGGTGGAGCTGTTTTTT; CDR3 protein: CASSYSPPGVELFF
J gene: TRBJ1-2; CDR3 length: 13; D gene: .; V gene: TRBV9; CDR3 DNA: TGTGCCAGCAGCGTAGGAGGAAACTATGGCTACACCTTC; CDR3 protein: CASSVGGNYGYTF
J gene: TRBJ1-1; CDR3 length: 14; D gene: .; V gene: TRBV11-3; CDR3 DNA: TGTGCCAGCAGCTCATCCTCGGGGAACACTGAAGCTTTCTTT; CDR3 protein: CASSSSSGNTEAFF
J gene: TRBJ1-5; CDR3 length: 16; D gene: TRBD1; V gene: TRBV6-5; CDR3 DNA: TGTGCCAGCAGTTCCCGGGACAGGGGTGGCAATCAGCCCCAGCATTTT; CDR3 protein: CASSSRDRGGNQPQHF
J gene: TRBJ2-6; CDR3 length: 18; D gene: TRBD1; V gene: TRBV5-6; CDR3 DNA: TGTGCCAGCAGCTTGTTGGGACAGGTGACCTCTGGGGCCAACGTCCTGACTTTC; CDR3 protein: CASSLLGQVTSGANVLTF
J gene: TRBJ1-2; CDR3 length: 14; D gene: .; V gene: TRBV5-1; CDR3 DNA: TGCGCCAGCAGCTGGGGCAGGGCATTGGATGGCTACACCTTC; CDR3 protein: CASSWGRALDGYTF
J gene: TRBJ2-5; CDR3 length: 14; D gene: TRBD1; V gene: TRBV5-4; CDR3 DNA: TGTGCCAGCAGTTTGGACAGGGACAGGGAGACCCAGTACTTC; CDR3 protein: CASSLDRDRETQYF
J gene: TRBJ2-7; CDR3 length: 15; D gene: TRBD1; V gene: TRBV6-5; CDR3 DNA: TGTGCCAGCATTAAAAACCGGGACAGCTCCTACGAGCAGTACTTC; CDR3 protein: CASIKNRDSSYEQYF
J gene: TRBJ2-7; CDR3 length: 12; D gene: .; V gene: TRBV5-1; CDR3 DNA: TGCGCCAGCAGCCCTACGGGGTACGAGCAGTACTTC; CDR3 protein: CASSPTGYEQYF